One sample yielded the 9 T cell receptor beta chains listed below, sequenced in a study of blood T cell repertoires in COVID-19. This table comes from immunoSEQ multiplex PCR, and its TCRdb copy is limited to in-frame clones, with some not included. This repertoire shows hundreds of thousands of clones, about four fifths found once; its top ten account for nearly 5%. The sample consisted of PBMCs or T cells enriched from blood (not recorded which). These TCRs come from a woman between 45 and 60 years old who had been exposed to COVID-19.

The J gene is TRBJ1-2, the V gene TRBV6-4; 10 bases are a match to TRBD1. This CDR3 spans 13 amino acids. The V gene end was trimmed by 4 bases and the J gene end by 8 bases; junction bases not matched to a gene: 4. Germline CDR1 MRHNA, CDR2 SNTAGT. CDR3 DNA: TGTGCCAGCAGTGTGGGACAGGGGAACGGCTACACCTTC. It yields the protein CASSVGQGNGYTF.

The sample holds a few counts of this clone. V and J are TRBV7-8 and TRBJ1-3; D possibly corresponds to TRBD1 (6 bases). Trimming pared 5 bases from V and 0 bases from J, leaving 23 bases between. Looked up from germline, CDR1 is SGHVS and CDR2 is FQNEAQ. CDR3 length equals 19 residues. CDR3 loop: CASSPYRVLSQDSGNTIYF. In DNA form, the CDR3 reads TGTGCCAGCAGCCCGTACAGGGTACTAAGTCAAGACTCTGGAAACACCATATATTTT.

The CDR3 DNA is TGTGCCAGCAGCTTAGCAGGGGGTTCCCTCCTCCACTTT. This encodes CASSLAGGSLLHF. The chain employs TRBV7-9 and TRBJ1-6; D might be TRBD1 (6 bases). V was clipped by 0 bases and J by 15 bases, with 12 bases between them. The germline CDR1 and CDR2 sequences are SEHNR and FQNEAQ (reference sequence). The CDR3 has 13 residues. Combining the CDR3 with reference TRBV7-9 and TRBJ1-6 gives the whole variable domain DTGVSQNPRHKITKRGQNVTFRCDPISEHNRLYWYRQTLGQGPEFLTYFQNEAQLEKSRLLSDRFSAERPKGSFSTLEIQRTEQGDSAMYLCASSLAGGSLLHFGNGTRLTVT.

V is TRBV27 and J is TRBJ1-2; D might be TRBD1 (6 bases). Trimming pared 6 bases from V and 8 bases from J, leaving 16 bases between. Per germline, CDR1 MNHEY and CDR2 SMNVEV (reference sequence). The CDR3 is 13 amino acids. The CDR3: CASRQGWARGYTF. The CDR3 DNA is TGTGCCAGCAGACAGGGATGGGCTAGAGGCTACACCTTC.

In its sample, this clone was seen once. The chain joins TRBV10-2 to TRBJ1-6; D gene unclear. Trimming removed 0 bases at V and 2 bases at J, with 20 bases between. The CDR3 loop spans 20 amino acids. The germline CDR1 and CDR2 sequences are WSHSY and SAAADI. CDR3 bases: TGCGCCAGCAGTGAGTCGATTTTCGGGGTCTCGGAGGCCTATAATTCACCCCTCCACTTT. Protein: CASSESIFGVSEAYNSPLHF.

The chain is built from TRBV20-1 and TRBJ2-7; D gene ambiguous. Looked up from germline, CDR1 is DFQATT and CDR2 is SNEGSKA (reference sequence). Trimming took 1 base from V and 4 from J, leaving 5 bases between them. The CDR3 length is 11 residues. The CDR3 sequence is CSARGAYEQYF. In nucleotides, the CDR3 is TGCAGTGCTAGAGGCGCGTACGAGCAGTACTTC.

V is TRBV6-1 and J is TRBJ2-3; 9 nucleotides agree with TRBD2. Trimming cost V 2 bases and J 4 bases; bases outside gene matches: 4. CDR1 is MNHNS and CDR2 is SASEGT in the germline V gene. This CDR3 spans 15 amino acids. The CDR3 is CASSERGGESDTQYF. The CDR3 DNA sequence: TGTGCCAGCAGTGAACGCGGGGGGGAATCAGATACGCAGTATTTT.

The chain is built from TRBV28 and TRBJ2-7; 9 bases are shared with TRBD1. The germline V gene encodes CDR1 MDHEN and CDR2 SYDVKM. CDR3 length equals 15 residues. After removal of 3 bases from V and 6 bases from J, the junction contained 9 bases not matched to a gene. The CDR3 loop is CASSFMGQGSFEQYF. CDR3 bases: TGTGCCAGCAGTTTTATGGGACAGGGAAGTTTCGAGCAGTACTTC.

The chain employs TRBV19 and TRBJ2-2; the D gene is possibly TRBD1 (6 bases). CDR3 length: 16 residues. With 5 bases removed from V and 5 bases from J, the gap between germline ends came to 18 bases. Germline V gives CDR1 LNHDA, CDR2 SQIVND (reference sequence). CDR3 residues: CASSLKVRTVTGELFF. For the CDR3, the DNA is TGTGCCAGTAGTCTTAAAGTCCGGACAGTTACCGGGGAGCTGTTTTTT. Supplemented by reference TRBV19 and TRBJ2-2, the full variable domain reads DGGITQSPKYLFRKEGQNVTLSCEQNLNHDAMYWYRQDPGQGLRLIYYSQIVNDFQKGDIAEGYSVSREKKESFPLTVTSAQKNPTAFYLCASSLKVRTVTGELFFGEGSRLTVL.